The rows below give T cell receptor beta chains drawn from one sample of a study of CD8+ T cells in alopecia areata. Clones were sequenced by immunoSEQ multiplex PCR, and TCRdb holds only the in-frame ones, with some missing. Of some 190,000 clones listed, 55% to 70% were seen once; the top ten hold around 0.7%. This sample comprised CD4+ T cells sorted from blood, obtained at week 4, from a patient treated with tofacitinib. All receptors come from a human donor with alopecia areata. The CDR3 runs from the conserved cysteine through the conserved F or W. A D gene is named only where the DNA matches it firmly. The listing skips clone size in some rows; elsewhere it reads once, few, many or a size class.

j_call | clone_size | d_call | v_call | cdr3_aa | cdr3_nt
TRBJ2-5 | few | - | TRBV5-1 | CASSFEQETQYF | TGCGCCAGCAGCTTCGAGCAAGAGACCCAGTACTTC
TRBJ1-2 | - | - | TRBV5-1 | CASSLVGLNYGYTF | TGCGCCAGCAGCTTGGTTGGGCTAAACTATGGCTACACCTTC
TRBJ1-6 | - | - | TRBV30 | CAWSGSSRDISPLHF | TGTGCCTGGAGTGGTTCCTCCAGGGACATTTCACCCCTCCACTTT
TRBJ2-7 | - | TRBD2 | TRBV7-2 | CASTRVSGSVEQYF | TGTGCCAGCACTCGGGTTAGCGGGAGTGTTGAGCAGTACTTC
TRBJ2-7 | once | - | TRBV29-1 | CSVGGGKGRDTYEQYF | TGCAGCGTTGGTGGCGGGAAGGGTCGGGACACCTACGAGCAGTACTTC
TRBJ1-5 | once | TRBD1 | TRBV2 | CASRGTGNRQPQHF | TGTGCCAGCAGGGGGACAGGGAACCGTCAGCCCCAGCATTTT
TRBJ1-2 | - | TRBD1 | TRBV28 | CASSPLTGGLYGYTF | TGTGCCAGCAGTCCTCTGACAGGGGGTCTCTATGGCTACACCTTC
TRBJ1-2 | - | TRBD1 | TRBV4-1 | CASNLRTGMNYGYTF | TGCGCCAGCAACCTACGGACAGGGATGAACTATGGCTACACCTTC
TRBJ2-7 | - | - | TRBV5-1 | CASSLARGADRQEQYF | TGCGCCAGCAGCTTGGCTCGTGGGGCAGACCGGCAAGAGCAGTACTTC
TRBJ2-7 | - | - | TRBV4-1 | CASSPLERGERYEQYF | TGCGCCAGCAGCCCACTGGAGAGGGGGGAACGATACGAGCAGTACTTC
TRBJ1-1 | few | - | TRBV15 | CATSARMNTEAFF | TGTGCCACCAGCGCCCGGATGAACACTGAAGCTTTCTTT
TRBJ2-7 | - | TRBD2 | TRBV4-2 | CASSQVGGGYEQYF | TGTGCCAGCAGCCAAGTGGGCGGGGGATACGAGCAGTACTTC
TRBJ2-2 | - | - | TRBV5-1 | CASSFEGLRGELFF | TGCGCCAGCAGCTTCGAGGGACTTCGCGGGGAGCTGTTTTTT
TRBJ1-5 | few | - | TRBV6-6 | CASSSEGINQPQHF | TGTGCCAGCAGTTCGGAAGGGATCAATCAGCCCCAGCATTTT
TRBJ1-5 | - | - | TRBV7-2 | CASSSRASGTRNQPQHF | TGTGCCAGCAGCTCAAGGGCTTCCGGGACACGCAATCAGCCCCAGCATTTT
TRBJ2-3 | few | TRBD1 | TRBV5-4 | CASSLVQGAIGTDTQYF | TGTGCCAGCAGCTTGGTACAGGGGGCGATCGGCACAGATACGCAGTATTTT
TRBJ2-1 | - | - | TRBV30 | CAWSVRSLGWVYYNEQFF | TGTGCCTGGAGTGTAAGGAGCCTGGGCTGGGTCTACTACAATGAGCAGTTCTTC
TRBJ2-7 | - | - | TRBV4-2 | CASSQADSWRYEQYF | TGTGCCAGCAGCCAAGCAGACTCTTGGCGCTACGAGCAGTACTTC
TRBJ1-4 | - | TRBD1 | TRBV30 | CACLGQDNEKLFF | TGTGCCTGCCTCGGACAGGATAATGAAAAACTGTTTTTT
TRBJ2-5 | - | - | TRBV23-1 | CASSQSMDRAETQYF | TGCGCCAGCAGTCAATCGATGGACAGAGCAGAGACCCAGTACTTC
TRBJ2-7 | once | TRBD2 | TRBV13 | CASSQPGGGEQYF | TGTGCCAGCAGCCAACCGGGGGGTGGCGAGCAGTACTTC
TRBJ2-5 | - | - | TRBV29-1 | CSVGESQETQYF | TGCAGCGTTGGTGAATCCCAAGAGACCCAGTACTTC
TRBJ2-2 | - | TRBD1 | TRBV5-1 | CASSRDRGGTGELFF | TGCGCCAGCAGCAGAGACAGGGGCGGCACCGGGGAGCTGTTTTTT
TRBJ1-3 | - | - | TRBV25-1 | CASTLSGNTIYF | TGTGCCAGCACCCTCTCTGGAAACACCATATATTTT
TRBJ2-1 | - | - | TRBV5-1 | CASSPRTAGVNEQFF | TGCGCCAGCAGCCCCCGGACAGCGGGCGTCAATGAGCAGTTCTTC
TRBJ2-1 | few | - | TRBV18 | CASSPPVGRTDNEQFF | TGTGCCAGCTCACCGCCCGTTGGGCGGACCGACAATGAGCAGTTCTTC
TRBJ1-5 | - | - | TRBV27 | CASSLRGVWNQPQHF | TGTGCCAGCAGTTTAAGAGGGGTATGGAATCAGCCCCAGCATTTT
TRBJ2-7 | - | - | TRBV11-2 | CASSLGGALYEQYF | TGTGCCAGCAGCTTAGGGGGAGCGCTCTACGAGCAGTACTTC
TRBJ2-3 | few | - | TRBV29-1 | CSGARDDTQYF | TGCAGTGGAGCTAGGGATGATACGCAGTATTTT
TRBJ2-7 | - | - | TRBV2 | CASRDWTDYEQYF | TGTGCCAGCAGAGACTGGACCGACTACGAGCAGTACTTC
TRBJ1-5 | - | - | TRBV6-5 | CASSPGHINQPQHF | TGTGCCAGCAGTCCGGGACACATCAATCAGCCCCAGCATTTT
TRBJ2-7 | few | - | TRBV30 | CAWSVKGVTTRSYEQYF | TGTGCCTGGAGTGTAAAGGGCGTGACAACGCGCTCCTACGAGCAGTACTTC
TRBJ2-5 | - | - | TRBV30 | CAWSGLVTQYF | TGTGCCTGGAGTGGTCTTGTGACCCAGTACTTC
TRBJ2-3 | few | - | TRBV6-6 | CASSRYTDTQYF | TGTGCCAGCAGTAGATACACAGATACGCAGTATTTT
TRBJ2-7 | - | - | TRBV25-1 | CASSPRSSYEQYF | TGTGCCAGCAGCCCCCGGTCCTCCTACGAGCAGTACTTC
TRBJ2-3 | - | TRBD1 | TRBV2 | CASITGTGTDTQYF | TGTGCCAGCATCACCGGGACAGGGACAGATACGCAGTATTTT
TRBJ1-2 | - | TRBD1 | TRBV4-1 | CASSQDSSGTGKGYTF | TGCGCCAGCAGCCAAGATTCTAGCGGGACAGGAAAAGGCTACACCTTC
TRBJ2-1 | few | - | TRBV29-1 | CSVRGVGNEQFF | TGCAGCGTGAGGGGTGTGGGCAATGAGCAGTTCTTC
TRBJ1-1 | few | - | TRBV6-1 | CASRSAGGGTEAFF | TGTGCCAGCAGATCTGCCGGAGGCGGAACTGAAGCTTTCTTT
TRBJ2-7 | - | - | TRBV28 | CASSSNRVEQYF | TGTGCCAGCAGTTCAAACAGGGTCGAGCAGTACTTC
TRBJ1-2 | few | TRBD1 | TRBV18 | CASSRSGTGDGSGYTF | TGTGCCAGCTCACGATCCGGGACAGGGGACGGGAGTGGCTACACCTTC
TRBJ2-1 | few | - | TRBV30 | CASGGRASYNEQFF | TGTGCCTCGGGCGGAAGGGCCTCCTACAATGAGCAGTTCTTC
TRBJ2-2 | - | TRBD2 | TRBV29-1 | CSVREGRTGELFF | TGCAGCGTAAGGGAGGGAAGGACCGGGGAGCTGTTTTTT
TRBJ1-2 | once | - | TRBV4-1 | CASSQDTGGYGYTF | TGCGCCAGCAGCCAAGACACCGGAGGCTATGGCTACACCTTC
TRBJ2-7 | - | - | TRBV29-1 | CSGRDPYYEQYF | TGCAGCGGCCGGGACCCCTACTACGAGCAGTACTTC
TRBJ2-1 | - | - | TRBV11-2 | CASSRERLNEQFF | TGTGCCAGCAGCCGGGAGCGCCTAAATGAGCAGTTCTTC